Listed below are T cell receptor beta chains from one sample, sequenced in a study of blood T cell repertoires in COVID-19. The assay was immunoSEQ multiplex PCR, and TCRdb's table has in-frame clones only and misses some. The sample shows 130,000 to 150,000 clones, about four fifths of them seen only once. The sequenced sample was peripheral blood. Every receptor here comes from a man between 65 and 85 years old who had recovered from COVID-19. CDR3s include the opening cysteine and the closing phenylalanine or tryptophan. The D gene is left open where the match is weak. For some rows the clone size is stated as once, few or many, or as a class when expanded; others skip it.

J: TRBJ2-1
D: TRBD2
size: -
V: TRBV4-3
CDR3: CASSQNYPGLVFNEQFF
DNA: TGCGCCAGCAGCCAAAATTACCCGGGACTAGTATTCAATGAGCAGTTCTTC

J: TRBJ2-1
D: TRBD1
size: -
V: TRBV5-1
CDR3: CASSIYRGLLSNEQFF
DNA: TGCGCCAGCAGCATCTACAGGGGGCTTCTCTCCAATGAGCAGTTCTTC

J: TRBJ2-1
D: TRBD2
size: -
V: TRBV9
CDR3: CASSSSGNSYNEQFF
DNA: TGTGCCAGCAGCAGTAGCGGGAATTCATACAATGAGCAGTTCTTC

J: TRBJ2-3
D: TRBD1
size: -
V: TRBV7-8
CDR3: CASSPRDSQSTDTQYF
DNA: TGTGCCAGCAGCCCCCGGGACAGTCAAAGCACAGATACGCAGTATTTT

J: TRBJ2-7
D: -
size: -
V: TRBV5-6
CDR3: CASSLQTGLLSPYEQYF
DNA: TGTGCCAGCAGTTTGCAGACGGGACTTCTGAGCCCCTACGAGCAGTACTTC

J: TRBJ2-5
D: -
size: -
V: TRBV30
CDR3: CAWSGGQGETQYF
DNA: TGTGCCTGGAGTGGAGGCCAGGGAGAGACCCAGTACTTC

J: TRBJ2-1
D: TRBD1
size: once
V: TRBV15
CDR3: CATSTSQGVDEQFF
DNA: TGTGCCACCAGCACCTCACAGGGGGTTGATGAGCAGTTCTTC

J: TRBJ1-2
D: -
size: -
V: TRBV29-1
CDR3: CSVPQGLGYTF
DNA: TGCAGCGTTCCCCAGGGCTTGGGCTACACCTTC

J: TRBJ2-1
D: TRBD2
size: once
V: TRBV4-1
CDR3: CASSQLAGLVNEQFF
DNA: TGCGCCAGCAGCCAACTAGCGGGATTGGTTAATGAGCAGTTCTTC

J: TRBJ2-7
D: -
size: -
V: TRBV5-6
CDR3: CASSWYGGSYEQYF
DNA: TGTGCCAGCAGCTGGTATGGCGGCTCCTACGAGCAGTACTTC

J: TRBJ1-1
D: TRBD1
size: -
V: TRBV24-1
CDR3: CATSDYRTGPTEAFF
DNA: TGTGCCACCAGTGACTACCGGACAGGGCCCACTGAAGCTTTCTTT

J: TRBJ1-1
D: TRBD1
size: -
V: TRBV5-5
CDR3: CASSGTVEGAFF
DNA: TGTGCCAGCAGCGGGACAGTGGAGGGGGCTTTCTTT

J: TRBJ2-5
D: TRBD2
size: -
V: TRBV5-4
CDR3: CASSLSGRGETQYF
DNA: TGTGCCAGCAGCTTAAGCGGGAGAGGTGAGACCCAGTACTTC

J: TRBJ1-4
D: -
size: -
V: TRBV4-1
CDR3: CASSQPVTNEKLFF
DNA: TGCGCCAGCAGCCAACCAGTAACTAATGAAAAACTGTTTTTT

J: TRBJ2-1
D: -
size: -
V: TRBV6-6
CDR3: CATSGPNEQFF
DNA: TGTGCCACCTCAGGGCCGAATGAGCAGTTCTTC

J: TRBJ2-5
D: TRBD2
size: -
V: TRBV27
CDR3: CASSPHRVAGRQETQYF
DNA: TGTGCCAGCAGTCCCCACCGGGTAGCGGGAAGGCAAGAGACCCAGTACTTC

J: TRBJ2-2
D: -
size: few
V: TRBV18
CDR3: CASSLRDSTYTGELFF
DNA: TGTGCCAGCTCACTCCGGGACTCGACATACACCGGGGAGCTGTTTTTT

J: TRBJ1-6
D: TRBD1
size: -
V: TRBV3-1/TRBV3-2
CDR3: CASSRTGGNSPLHF
DNA: TGTGCCAGCAGCCGGACAGGGGGCAATTCACCCCTCCACTTT

J: TRBJ2-7
D: TRBD2
size: -
V: TRBV7-2
CDR3: CASSLAASGRISYEQYF
DNA: TGTGCCAGCAGCTTAGCGGCTAGCGGGAGAATTTCCTACGAGCAGTACTTC

J: TRBJ2-3
D: TRBD2
size: many
V: TRBV7-2
CDR3: CASSPWGGSTDTQYF
DNA: TGTGCCAGCAGCCCCTGGGGAGGGAGCACAGATACGCAGTATTTT